Below, one T cell receptor beta chain is given with its context. Its antigen is still unknown. A much larger clone is a single base away; this may be a read error. Ophthalmopathy patients had moderate-to-severe active disease, CAS ≥3, NOSPECS ≥4, and disease duration under 3 months. The data derive from a study of T cells in Graves' hyperthyroidism and ophthalmopathy. Overall study findings and caveats: Most thyroid clonotypes expanded above 0.001 were also detected in blood. Classification by a 13 V-J model distinguished ophthalmopathy from stable hyperthyroidism. Ophthalmopathy onset followed model prediction by a median around 6.9 months.

Amplification of TCR beta CDR3 regions used RNA as the template. First-round RT-PCR with HTBI primers amplified the TCR CDR3 region. MiXCR, applied by TCRdb to the multiplex PCR reads, yields one record per CDR3 protein. This table has 640,000 or so distinct CDR3 sequences, approximately 15% appearing once. Germline V gene sequence: CDR1 GTSNPN, CDR2 SVGIG (reference sequence). The length of the CDR3 is 14 residues. The clonotype originates from a woman aged 18-29 years with Graves' ophthalmopathy. This chain uses TRBV30 with TRBJ2-1, with 12 bases that match TRBD1. Sequencing input: blood. The CDR3 bases are TGTGCCTGGAGGGGGACAGGGGGCTACGATGAGCAGTTCTTC. Translation: CAWRGTGGYDEQFF. Full variable domain (outside the CDR3, taken from reference TRBV30 and TRBJ2-1): SQTIHQWPATLVQPVGSPLSLECTVEGTSNPNLYWYRQAAGRGLQLLFYSVGIGQISSEVPQNLSASRPQDRQFILSSKKLLLSDSGFYLCAWRGTGGYDEQFFGPGTRLTVL.